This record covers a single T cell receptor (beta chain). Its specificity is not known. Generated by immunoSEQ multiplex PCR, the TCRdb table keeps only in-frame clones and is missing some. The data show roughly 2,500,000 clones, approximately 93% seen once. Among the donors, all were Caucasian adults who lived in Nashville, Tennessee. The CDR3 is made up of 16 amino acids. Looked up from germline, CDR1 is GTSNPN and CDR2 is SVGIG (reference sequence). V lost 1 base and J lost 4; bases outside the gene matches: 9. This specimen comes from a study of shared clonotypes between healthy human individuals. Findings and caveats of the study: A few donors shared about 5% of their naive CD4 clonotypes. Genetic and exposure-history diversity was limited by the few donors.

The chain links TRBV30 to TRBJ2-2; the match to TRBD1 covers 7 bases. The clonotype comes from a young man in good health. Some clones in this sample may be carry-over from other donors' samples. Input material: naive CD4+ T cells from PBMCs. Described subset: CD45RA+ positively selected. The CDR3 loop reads CAWSAPTGLATGELFF. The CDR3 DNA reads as TGTGCCTGGAGTGCCCCGACAGGGTTGGCCACCGGGGAGCTGTTTTTT.